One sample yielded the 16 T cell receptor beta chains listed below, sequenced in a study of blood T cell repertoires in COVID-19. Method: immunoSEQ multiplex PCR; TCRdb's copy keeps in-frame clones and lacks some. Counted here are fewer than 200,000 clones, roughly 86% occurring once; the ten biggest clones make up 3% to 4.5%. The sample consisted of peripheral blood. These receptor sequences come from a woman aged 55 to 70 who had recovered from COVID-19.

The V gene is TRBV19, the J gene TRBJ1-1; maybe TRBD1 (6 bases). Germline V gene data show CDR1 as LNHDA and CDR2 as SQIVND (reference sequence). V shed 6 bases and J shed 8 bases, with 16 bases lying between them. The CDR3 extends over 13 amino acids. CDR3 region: CASRKNRDNEAFF. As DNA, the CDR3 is TGTGCCAGTAGGAAAAACAGGGATAACGAAGCTTTCTTT. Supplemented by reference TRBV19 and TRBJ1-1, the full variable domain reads DGGITQSPKYLFRKEGQNVTLSCEQNLNHDAMYWYRQDPGQGLRLIYYSQIVNDFQKGDIAEGYSVSREKKESFPLTVTSAQKNPTAFYLCASRKNRDNEAFFGQGTRLTVV.

The CDR3 DNA is TGTGCCATCACCCGGGACAGGACACAGCCCCAGCATTTT. Its protein product is CAITRDRTQPQHF. This chain joins TRBV10-3 and TRBJ1-5, with TRBD1 identical over 8 bases. The germline gives CDR1 ENHRY, CDR2 SYGVKD. Losses at the gene ends were 7 bases for V and 7 bases for J; bases not matched to a gene: 6. The CDR3 loop spans 13 amino acids.

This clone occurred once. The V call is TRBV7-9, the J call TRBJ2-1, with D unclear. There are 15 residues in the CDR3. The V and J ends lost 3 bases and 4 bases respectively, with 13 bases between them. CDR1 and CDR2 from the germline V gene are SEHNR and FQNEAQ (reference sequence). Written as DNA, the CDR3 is TGTGCCAGCAGCTTCCCTGCCGCAGGATACAATGAGCAGTTCTTC. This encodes CASSFPAAGYNEQFF.

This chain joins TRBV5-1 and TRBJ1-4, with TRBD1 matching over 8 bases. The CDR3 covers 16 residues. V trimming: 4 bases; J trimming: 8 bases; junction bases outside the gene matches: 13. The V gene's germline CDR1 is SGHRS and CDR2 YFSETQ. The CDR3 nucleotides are TGCGCCAGCAGCCCACTTACAGGGGGGTTTGAGGAAAAACTGTTTTTT. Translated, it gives CASSPLTGGFEEKLFF.

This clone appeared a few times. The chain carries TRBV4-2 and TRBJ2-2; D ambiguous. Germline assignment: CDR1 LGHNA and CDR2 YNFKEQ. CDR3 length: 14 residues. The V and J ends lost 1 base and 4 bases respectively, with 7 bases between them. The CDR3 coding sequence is TGTGCCAGCAGCCAAGCCCCGGGCACCGGGGAGCTGTTTTTT. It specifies CASSQAPGTGELFF.

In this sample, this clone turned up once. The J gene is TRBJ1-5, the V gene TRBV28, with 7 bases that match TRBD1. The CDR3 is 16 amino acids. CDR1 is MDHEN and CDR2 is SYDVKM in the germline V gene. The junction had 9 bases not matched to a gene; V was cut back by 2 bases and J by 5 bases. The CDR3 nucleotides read TGTGCCAGCAGTTTACCCCGACAGGGACGGGATCAGCCCCAGCATTTT. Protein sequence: CASSLPRQGRDQPQHF. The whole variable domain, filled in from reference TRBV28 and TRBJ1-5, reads DVKVTQSSRYLVKRTGEKVFLECVQDMDHENMFWYRQDPGLGLRLIYFSYDVKMKEKGDIPEGYSVSREKKERFSLILESASTNQTSMYLCASSLPRQGRDQPQHFGDGTRLSIL.

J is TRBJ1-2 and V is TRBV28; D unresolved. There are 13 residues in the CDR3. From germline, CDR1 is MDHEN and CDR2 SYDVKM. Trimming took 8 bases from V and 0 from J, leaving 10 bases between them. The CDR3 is CASFEPTNYGYTF. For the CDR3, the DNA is TGTGCCAGCTTTGAGCCTACTAACTATGGCTACACCTTC.

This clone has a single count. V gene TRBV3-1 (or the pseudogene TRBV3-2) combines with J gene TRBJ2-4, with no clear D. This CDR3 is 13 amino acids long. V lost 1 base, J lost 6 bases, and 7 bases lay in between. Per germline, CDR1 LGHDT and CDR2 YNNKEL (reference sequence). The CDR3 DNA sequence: TGTGCCAGCAGCCAAGCCCGCGGAAACATTCAGTACTTC. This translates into CASSQARGNIQYF.

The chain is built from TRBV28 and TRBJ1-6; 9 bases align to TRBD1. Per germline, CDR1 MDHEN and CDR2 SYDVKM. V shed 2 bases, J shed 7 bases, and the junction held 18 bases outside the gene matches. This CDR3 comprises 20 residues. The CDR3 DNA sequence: TGTGCCAGCAGTTTACACTTAGGGACAGGGCCCCCGGGACAGAATTCACCCCTCCACTTT. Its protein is CASSLHLGTGPPGQNSPLHF.

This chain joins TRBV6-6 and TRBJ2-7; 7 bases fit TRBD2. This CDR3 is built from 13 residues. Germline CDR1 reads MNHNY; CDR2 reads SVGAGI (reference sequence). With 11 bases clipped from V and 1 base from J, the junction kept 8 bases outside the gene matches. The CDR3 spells CAGGGTGSYEQYF. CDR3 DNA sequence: TGTGCCGGGGGGGGTACAGGATCCTACGAGCAGTACTTC.

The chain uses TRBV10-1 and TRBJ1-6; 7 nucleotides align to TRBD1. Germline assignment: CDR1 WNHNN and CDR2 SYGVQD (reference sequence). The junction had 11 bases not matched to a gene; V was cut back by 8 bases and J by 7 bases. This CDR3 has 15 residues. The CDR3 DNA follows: TGCGCCAGCGCGACTAGGGGACAGTCAAATTCACCCCTCCACTTT. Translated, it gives CASATRGQSNSPLHF.

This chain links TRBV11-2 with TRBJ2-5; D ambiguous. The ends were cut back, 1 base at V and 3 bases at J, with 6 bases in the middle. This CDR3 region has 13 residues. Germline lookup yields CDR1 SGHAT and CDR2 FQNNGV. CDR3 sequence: CASSLGVEETQYF. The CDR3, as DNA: TGTGCCAGCAGCTTAGGAGTAGAAGAGACCCAGTACTTC.

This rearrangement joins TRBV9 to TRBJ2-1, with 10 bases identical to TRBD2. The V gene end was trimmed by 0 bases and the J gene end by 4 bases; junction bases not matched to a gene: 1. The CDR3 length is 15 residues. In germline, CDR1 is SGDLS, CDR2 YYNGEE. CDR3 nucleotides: TGTGCCAGCAGCGTAGTACTAGCGGGATACAATGAGCAGTTCTTC. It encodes CASSVVLAGYNEQFF.

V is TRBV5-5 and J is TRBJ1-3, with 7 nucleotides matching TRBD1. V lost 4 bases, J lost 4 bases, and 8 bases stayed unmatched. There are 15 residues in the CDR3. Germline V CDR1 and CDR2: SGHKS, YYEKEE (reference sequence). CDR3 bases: TGTGCCAGCAGCGAAGGGCGAGGGGGCGGAAACACCATATATTTT. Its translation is CASSEGRGGGNTIYF. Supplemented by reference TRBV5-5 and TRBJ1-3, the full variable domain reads DAGVTQSPTHLIKTRGQQVTLRCSPISGHKSVSWYQQVLGQGPQFIFQYYEKEERGRGNFPDRFSARQFPNYSSELNVNALLLGDSALYLCASSEGRGGGNTIYFGEGSWLTVV.

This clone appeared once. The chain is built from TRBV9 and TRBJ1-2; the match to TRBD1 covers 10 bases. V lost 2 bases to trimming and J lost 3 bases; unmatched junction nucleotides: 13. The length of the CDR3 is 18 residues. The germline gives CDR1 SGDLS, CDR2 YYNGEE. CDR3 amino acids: CASSVGGVTGQGHYGYTF. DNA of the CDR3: TGTGCCAGCAGCGTCGGGGGCGTAACGGGACAGGGGCACTATGGCTACACCTTC.

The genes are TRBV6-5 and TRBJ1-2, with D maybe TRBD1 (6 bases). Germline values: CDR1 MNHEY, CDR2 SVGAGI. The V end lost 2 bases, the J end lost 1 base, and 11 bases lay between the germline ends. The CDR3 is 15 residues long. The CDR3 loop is CASSYAGQSNYGYTF. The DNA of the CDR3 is TGTGCCAGCAGTTACGCCGGACAGAGTAACTATGGCTACACCTTC.